A selection of T cell receptor beta chains follows, all from one sample in a study of blood T cell repertoires in COVID-19. The protocol was immunoSEQ multiplex PCR, while the TCRdb copy is restricted to in-frame clones and leaves out a portion. This sample yields around 28,000 clones, of which around 85% are seen a single time; under 35% belongs to the top ten. Sequencing used peripheral blood. Receptor source: a woman older than 75 with COVID-19, enrolled during active disease. Both conserved end residues are part of each CDR3. D genes are given only for firm matches. Expanded clones get a size class; other rows say once, few or many, or leave the size out.

j_gene: TRBJ1-3; abundance: NA; v_gene: TRBV2; d_gene: NA; CDR3aa: CASSAKGGEPGNTIYF; CDR3nt: TGTGCCAGCAGCGCCAAGGGGGGGGAGCCTGGAAACACCATATATTTT
j_gene: TRBJ1-6; abundance: NA; v_gene: TRBV5-4; d_gene: TRBD1; CDR3aa: CASSPGTGGGSPLHF; CDR3nt: TGTGCCAGCAGCCCCGGGACAGGGGGAGGTTCACCCCTCCACTTT
j_gene: TRBJ2-3; abundance: NA; v_gene: TRBV24-1; d_gene: NA; CDR3aa: CATSDPGTGTDTQYF; CDR3nt: TGTGCCACCAGTGACCCCGGAACAGGAACAGATACGCAGTATTTT
j_gene: TRBJ1-4; abundance: NA; v_gene: TRBV5-4; d_gene: NA; CDR3aa: CASSRDTNEKLFF; CDR3nt: TGTGCCAGCAGCCGCGACACCAATGAAAAACTGTTTTTT
j_gene: TRBJ1-2; abundance: NA; v_gene: TRBV5-1; d_gene: NA; CDR3aa: CASSQEGGAHGYGYTF; CDR3nt: TGCGCCAGCAGCCAAGAAGGGGGGGCGCATGGCTATGGCTACACCTTC
j_gene: TRBJ1-2; abundance: NA; v_gene: TRBV30; d_gene: NA; CDR3aa: CAGLVRGAGGYTF; CDR3nt: TGTGCCGGACTGGTGCGGGGGGCGGGCGGCTACACCTTC
j_gene: TRBJ1-4; abundance: NA; v_gene: TRBV2; d_gene: NA; CDR3aa: CASSAKPRQVVTNEKLFF; CDR3nt: TGTGCCAGCAGTGCAAAACCCCGACAGGTTGTAACTAATGAAAAACTGTTTTTT
j_gene: TRBJ1-1; abundance: NA; v_gene: TRBV5-1; d_gene: NA; CDR3aa: CASSLAGMNTEAFF; CDR3nt: TGCGCCAGCAGCTTGGCCGGGATGAACACTGAAGCTTTCTTT
j_gene: TRBJ1-6; abundance: NA; v_gene: TRBV30; d_gene: TRBD1; CDR3aa: CAWRDRGYSPLHF; CDR3nt: TGTGCCTGGAGGGACAGGGGGTATTCACCCCTCCACTTT
j_gene: TRBJ1-6; abundance: NA; v_gene: TRBV7-3; d_gene: NA; CDR3aa: CASSLGGPLASYNSPLHF; CDR3nt: TGTGCCAGCAGCTTGGGCGGGCCCCTGGCCTCCTATAATTCACCCCTCCACTTT
j_gene: TRBJ2-1; abundance: NA; v_gene: TRBV11-2; d_gene: TRBD2; CDR3aa: CASSPRLAGGPVNEQFF; CDR3nt: TGTGCCAGCAGCCCCCGACTAGCGGGGGGGCCGGTGAATGAGCAGTTCTTC
j_gene: TRBJ1-2; abundance: NA; v_gene: TRBV19; d_gene: NA; CDR3aa: CASSISGGGINGYTF; CDR3nt: TGTGCCAGTAGTATATCGGGTGGCGGGATTAATGGCTACACCTTC
j_gene: TRBJ1-1; abundance: NA; v_gene: TRBV6-6; d_gene: NA; CDR3aa: CASGWREDTEAFF; CDR3nt: TGTGCCAGCGGCTGGAGGGAGGATACTGAAGCTTTCTTT
j_gene: TRBJ1-6; abundance: NA; v_gene: TRBV30; d_gene: TRBD1; CDR3aa: CAWNRDRGSPLHF; CDR3nt: TGTGCCTGGAACCGGGACAGGGGTTCACCCCTCCACTTT
j_gene: TRBJ2-3; abundance: NA; v_gene: TRBV7-9; d_gene: NA; CDR3aa: CASSPGTHSDTDTQYF; CDR3nt: TGTGCCAGCAGCCCGGGGACACACTCGGACACAGATACGCAGTATTTT
j_gene: TRBJ1-6; abundance: NA; v_gene: TRBV11-2; d_gene: NA; CDR3aa: CASSLETATSSYNSPLHF; CDR3nt: TGTGCCAGCAGCTTAGAGACAGCTACCAGCTCCTATAATTCACCCCTCCACTTT
j_gene: TRBJ2-2; abundance: NA; v_gene: TRBV14; d_gene: TRBD1; CDR3aa: CASSLLTGRTNTGELFF; CDR3nt: TGTGCCAGCAGCCTTCTGACAGGGCGCACGAACACCGGGGAGCTGTTTTTT
j_gene: TRBJ2-7; abundance: NA; v_gene: TRBV18; d_gene: TRBD1; CDR3aa: CASSRGTGGMDEQYF; CDR3nt: TGTGCCAGCTCACGCGGGACAGGGGGCATGGACGAGCAGTACTTC
j_gene: TRBJ1-6; abundance: few; v_gene: TRBV19; d_gene: TRBD1; CDR3aa: CASSILDRGQDNSPLHF; CDR3nt: TGTGCCAGTAGTATCTTGGACAGGGGGCAGGATAATTCACCCCTCCACTTT
j_gene: TRBJ2-7; abundance: few; v_gene: TRBV5-5; d_gene: NA; CDR3aa: CASSLDRADYEQYF; CDR3nt: TGTGCCAGCAGCTTGGACAGGGCGGACTACGAGCAGTACTTC
j_gene: TRBJ2-1; abundance: NA; v_gene: TRBV5-1; d_gene: TRBD2; CDR3aa: CASSLGSGAYNEQFF; CDR3nt: TGCGCCAGCAGCTTGGGGAGCGGGGCATACAATGAGCAGTTCTTC
j_gene: TRBJ1-5; abundance: NA; v_gene: TRBV3-1/TRBV3-2; d_gene: TRBD1; CDR3aa: CASSHTGTVGNQPQHF; CDR3nt: TGTGCCAGCAGCCACACCGGGACAGTCGGGAATCAGCCCCAGCATTTT
j_gene: TRBJ1-1; abundance: NA; v_gene: TRBV12-3/TRBV12-4; d_gene: TRBD1; CDR3aa: CASSLSDRVGAFF; CDR3nt: TGTGCCAGCAGTTTGTCAGACAGGGTCGGAGCTTTCTTT
j_gene: TRBJ1-2; abundance: NA; v_gene: TRBV7-2; d_gene: TRBD1; CDR3aa: CASSTYGTVSGYTF; CDR3nt: TGTGCCAGCAGTACCTACGGGACAGTAAGCGGCTACACCTTC
j_gene: TRBJ2-7; abundance: NA; v_gene: TRBV10-3; d_gene: TRBD1; CDR3aa: CASLAGQGFHEQYF; CDR3nt: TGTGCCTCGCTAGCCGGACAGGGGTTCCACGAGCAGTACTTC
j_gene: TRBJ1-2; abundance: NA; v_gene: TRBV7-6; d_gene: NA; CDR3aa: CASSPRDIQQVGYTF; CDR3nt: TGTGCCAGCAGCCCTCGGGACATCCAGCAGGTGGGCTACACCTTC
j_gene: TRBJ2-1; abundance: NA; v_gene: TRBV3-1/TRBV3-2; d_gene: TRBD2; CDR3aa: CASSQGLARYNEQFF; CDR3nt: TGTGCCAGCAGCCAAGGACTAGCGCGTTACAATGAGCAGTTCTTC
j_gene: TRBJ2-4; abundance: NA; v_gene: TRBV15; d_gene: TRBD2; CDR3aa: CATSRDSGGDLAKNIQYF; CDR3nt: TGTGCCACCAGCAGGGATAGCGGGGGTGATCTAGCCAAAAACATTCAGTACTTC
j_gene: TRBJ1-1; abundance: NA; v_gene: TRBV5-1; d_gene: NA; CDR3aa: CASSLNRGGTEAFF; CDR3nt: TGCGCCAGCTCTCTCAACCGGGGGGGCACTGAAGCTTTCTTT
j_gene: TRBJ2-3; abundance: few; v_gene: TRBV7-9; d_gene: TRBD1; CDR3aa: CASSLLGQGGTDTQYF; CDR3nt: TGTGCCAGCAGCTTACTCGGACAGGGCGGCACAGATACGCAGTATTTT
j_gene: TRBJ1-4; abundance: once; v_gene: TRBV29-1; d_gene: NA; CDR3aa: CSVAITTNEKLFF; CDR3nt: TGCAGCGTAGCTATAACAACTAATGAAAAACTGTTTTTT
j_gene: TRBJ1-5; abundance: once; v_gene: TRBV6-5; d_gene: NA; CDR3aa: CASSTVLSNQPQHF; CDR3nt: TGTGCCAGCAGTACCGTACTGAGCAATCAGCCCCAGCATTTT
j_gene: TRBJ1-2; abundance: NA; v_gene: TRBV19; d_gene: NA; CDR3aa: CASSISSGGGYTF; CDR3nt: TGTGCCAGTAGTATATCGTCTGGCGGTGGCTACACCTTC
j_gene: TRBJ1-2; abundance: NA; v_gene: TRBV6-5; d_gene: NA; CDR3aa: CASSYSGTTNYGYTF; CDR3nt: TGTGCCAGCAGTTACTCGGGCACAACTAACTATGGCTACACCTTC
j_gene: TRBJ1-1; abundance: NA; v_gene: TRBV14; d_gene: NA; CDR3aa: CASSQGGTKASLEAFF; CDR3nt: TGTGCCAGCAGCCAAGGTGGTACCAAGGCGAGTTTGGAGGCTTTCTTT
j_gene: TRBJ1-2; abundance: NA; v_gene: TRBV6-1; d_gene: NA; CDR3aa: CASSEQDYGYTF; CDR3nt: TGTGCCAGCAGTGAGCAGGACTATGGCTACACCTTC
j_gene: TRBJ2-7; abundance: NA; v_gene: TRBV7-2; d_gene: TRBD1; CDR3aa: CASSSRTGYSYEQYF; CDR3nt: TGTGCCAGCAGCTCAAGGACAGGGTACAGCTACGAGCAGTACTTC
j_gene: TRBJ2-3; abundance: NA; v_gene: TRBV5-1; d_gene: TRBD1; CDR3aa: CASSVTGGSSTDTQYF; CDR3nt: TGCGCCAGCAGCGTAACAGGGGGCTCGAGCACAGATACGCAGTATTTT
j_gene: TRBJ2-3; abundance: NA; v_gene: TRBV4-2; d_gene: NA; CDR3aa: CASSQGQRTDTQYF; CDR3nt: TGTGCCAGCAGCCAAGGACAACGCACAGATACGCAGTATTTT
j_gene: TRBJ1-2; abundance: NA; v_gene: TRBV5-1; d_gene: NA; CDR3aa: CASSPDGLNYGYTF; CDR3nt: TGCGCCAGCAGCCCCGATGGGCTCAACTATGGCTACACCTTC
j_gene: TRBJ2-3; abundance: NA; v_gene: TRBV5-6; d_gene: TRBD2; CDR3aa: CASSLSGGYSTPSTDTQYF; CDR3nt: TGTGCCAGCAGCTTGTCGGGGGGGTACAGTACCCCTAGCACAGATACGCAGTATTTT
j_gene: TRBJ1-4; abundance: NA; v_gene: TRBV7-8; d_gene: NA; CDR3aa: CASSLRQANEKLFF; CDR3nt: TGTGCCAGCAGCTTAAGACAGGCGAATGAAAAACTGTTTTTT
j_gene: TRBJ1-2; abundance: NA; v_gene: TRBV27; d_gene: NA; CDR3aa: CASSLTGTTANYGYTF; CDR3nt: TGTGCCAGCAGTTTGACCGGGACAACGGCTAACTATGGCTACACCTTC
j_gene: TRBJ2-5; abundance: NA; v_gene: TRBV10-3; d_gene: NA; CDR3aa: CAARTGQETQYF; CDR3nt: TGTGCCGCCAGAACAGGCCAAGAGACCCAGTACTTC